A selection of T cell receptor beta chains follows, all from one sample in a study of blood T cell repertoires in COVID-19. TCRdb keeps only in-frame clones here, not all; method: immunoSEQ multiplex PCR. The table shows nearly 15,000 clones, with more than 70% occurring only once. The sequenced sample consisted of peripheral blood. These receptors originate from a human donor in a cohort sampled during active COVID-19. Both conserved end residues are part of each CDR3. D genes are given only for firm matches. Some rows mark clone size as missing; the rest say once, few, many or name a class of expanded clone.

>NA|14|TRBV29-1|NA|TRBJ2-5
CSVDDGGFKETQYF
TGCAGCGTAGACGACGGGGGTTTTAAGGAGACCCAGTACTTC
>NA|16|TRBV5-1|NA|TRBJ1-1
CASSELRGNLNTEAFF
TGCGCCAGCAGCGAACTTAGGGGCAACTTGAACACTGAAGCTTTCTTT
>TRBD1|16|TRBV19|NA|TRBJ1-5
CASTQEGQGTNQPQHF
TGTGCCAGTACCCAAGAGGGACAGGGAACCAATCAGCCCCAGCATTTT
>TRBD2|14|TRBV29-1|NA|TRBJ2-5
CSVSSGGGKETQYF
TGCAGCGTTTCTAGCGGGGGGGGGAAAGAGACCCAGTACTTC
>NA|15|TRBV6-1|NA|TRBJ1-6
CASSEGGGLNSPLHF
TGTGCCAGCAGTGAAGGAGGGGGACTAAATTCACCCCTCCACTTT
>TRBD1|13|TRBV25-1|NA|TRBJ1-4
CASSVRGTGRLFF
TGTGCCAGCAGTGTGAGGGGGACAGGGCGGCTGTTTTTT
>NA|13|TRBV24-1|NA|TRBJ1-5
CATSGGFNQPQHF
TGTGCCACCAGTGGTGGCTTTAATCAGCCCCAGCATTTT
>NA|17|TRBV5-1|once|TRBJ2-1
CASSYAGGGGAYNEQFF
TGCGCCAGCAGCTACGCCGGAGGGGGGGGAGCCTACAATGAGCAGTTCTTC
>TRBD1|16|TRBV18|NA|TRBJ1-5
CASDSGPGQGAQPQHF
TGTGCCAGCGACTCGGGCCCGGGACAGGGTGCCCAGCCCCAGCATTTT
>TRBD1|13|TRBV2|NA|TRBJ1-2
CASSPGTGVGYTF
TGTGCCAGCAGTCCCGGGACAGGGGTAGGCTACACCTTC
>TRBD1|14|TRBV27|NA|TRBJ2-3
CASSLRGPLDTQYF
TGTGCCAGCAGTTTAAGGGGGCCCCTAGATACGCAGTATTTT
>NA|14|TRBV5-1|once|TRBJ1-1
CASSLTGLNTEAFF
TGCGCCAGCAGCTTGACAGGGCTGAACACTGAAGCTTTCTTT
>NA|16|TRBV3-1/TRBV3-2|NA|TRBJ2-2
CASRFGLHQNTGELFF
TGTGCCAGCAGATTTGGACTACACCAGAACACCGGGGAGCTGTTTTTT
>NA|15|TRBV7-6|NA|TRBJ2-3
CASSRAGISTDTQYF
TGTGCCAGCAGCCGGGCCGGGATAAGCACAGATACGCAGTATTTT
>NA|13|TRBV14|few|TRBJ1-2
CASSQVWAGGYTF
TGTGCCAGCAGCCAAGTTTGGGCGGGTGGCTACACCTTC
>NA|13|TRBV3-1/TRBV3-2|once|TRBJ1-2
CASSLASGKGYTF
TGTGCCAGCAGCCTCGCCTCAGGGAAGGGCTACACCTTC
>NA|17|TRBV19|NA|TRBJ1-1
CASSIGNTVTRNTEAFF
TGTGCCAGTAGTATAGGCAATACAGTTACAAGGAACACTGAAGCTTTCTTT
>NA|15|TRBV30|NA|TRBJ1-5
CAWSRGRRANQPQHF
TGTGCCTGGAGTCGAGGTCGGCGTGCCAATCAGCCCCAGCATTTT
>TRBD1|14|TRBV6-5|NA|TRBJ1-5
CASSPDRENQPQHF
TGTGCCAGCAGCCCGGACAGGGAGAATCAGCCCCAGCATTTT
>NA|14|TRBV15|NA|TRBJ2-1
CATSRDSDGNEQFF
TGTGCCACCAGCAGAGATAGCGATGGGAATGAGCAGTTCTTC
>NA|13|TRBV19|NA|TRBJ1-1
CASSIIGEGEAFF
TGTGCCAGTAGTATCATCGGGGAGGGTGAAGCTTTCTTT
>TRBD1|13|TRBV30|NA|TRBJ1-2
CAWAPDRGAGYTF
TGTGCCTGGGCCCCGGACAGGGGGGCTGGCTACACCTTC